Reported below is one T cell receptor beta chain. Its antigen is still unknown. Base quality data are lacking; no much larger clone is found one base away. The data derive from a study of T cell repertoires in cytomegalovirus infection (dated 2019 in TCRdb). Looking at the study overall: The HLA type of each donor mattered for the analysis, because public TCR beta signatures pointed to carriage of CMV infection along with the matching HLA type.

The full study reports these points: Cumulative frequency of public TCR beta family members discriminated carriers of CMV infection plus the relevant HLA type in this cohort and an independent approximately 350-donor cohort. The ex vivo response was dominated by HLA-C-restricted CMV-specific TCR beta clonotypes, and the single most frequent clonotype in two of eight donors was supplied by these HLA-C-restricted clonotypes.

Instrument used: Illumina HiSeq 1500. The public sequencing data were trimmed at Q25 with fastp and processed into clonotypes with MiXCR by TCRdb, which kept only in-frame beta chains. For every CDR3 protein sequence, its rows merge into one entry that carries the most common genes and DNA. Within this sample are a few hundred thousand distinct CDR3 sequences, with roughly 16% of them counted one time only. The top ten hold around 12% of the sample. This TCR derives from a human donor in good health (CMV status not recorded). Some clones in this sample may be carry-over from other donors' samples. The sample was PBMCs.

The nucleotide sequence is TGTGCCAGCAGTTTTAGCAGGGATTTTCGGGGTCAGCCCCAGCATTTT. Translated, it reads CASSFSRDFRGQPQHF. Rearrangement joined TRBV28 to TRBJ1-5; possibly the D gene is TRBD1, per 5 matching bases. From the cysteine through the phenylalanine, the CDR3 covers 16 amino acids. The only DNA kept is the CDR3, 48 bases in frame from the first base. Deletion took 3 bases off V and 6 bases off J, with a span of 18 bases between the germline ends. CDR1 and CDR2 were assigned from the germline V gene as MDHEN and SYDVKM.